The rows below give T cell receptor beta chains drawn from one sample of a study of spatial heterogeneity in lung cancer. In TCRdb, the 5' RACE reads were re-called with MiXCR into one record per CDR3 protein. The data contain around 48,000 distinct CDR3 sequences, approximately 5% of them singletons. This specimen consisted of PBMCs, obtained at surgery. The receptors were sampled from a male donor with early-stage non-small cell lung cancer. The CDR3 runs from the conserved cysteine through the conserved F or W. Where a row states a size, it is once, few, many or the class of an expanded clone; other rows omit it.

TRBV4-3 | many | CASSQDKWRRSGNEQFF
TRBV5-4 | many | CASSLRWQGSTEAFF
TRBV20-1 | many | CSAPPTSGRNTQYF
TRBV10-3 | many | CAILEGHGTEAFF
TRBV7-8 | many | CASSSLRVSYSNQPQHF
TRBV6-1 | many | CASSELAGGQETQYF
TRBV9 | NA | CASSSPPGGVTTEAIF
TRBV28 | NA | CASSFSGQPQHF
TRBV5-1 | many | CASSLYSGPGNEQFF
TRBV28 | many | CASSSLQGKDVLTF
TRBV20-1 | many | CSARPPGGPTGELFF
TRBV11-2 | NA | CASTRWGTGNTIYF
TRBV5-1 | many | CASSTKRGASYEQYF
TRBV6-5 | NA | CASSYRDRGQEKLFF
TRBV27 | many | CASSWTDHNEQFF
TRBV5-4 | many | CARKESDEQFF
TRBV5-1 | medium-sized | CASSVGQGDTQYF
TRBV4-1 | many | CASSQVSSGTYNEQFF
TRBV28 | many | CASRRPGTGELFF
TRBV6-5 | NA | CASSRGGGSDEQYF
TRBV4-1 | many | CASSQDSLGGASTDTQYF
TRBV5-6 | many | CASSLWSANEQFF
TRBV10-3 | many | CAISEPPGTSNSPNNEQFF
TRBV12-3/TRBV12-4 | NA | CANSRGTGELFF
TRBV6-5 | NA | CASSRWTGEDSPLHF
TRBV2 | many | CASIGSNNSPLHF
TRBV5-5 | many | CASSFGLAGGPFDEQFF
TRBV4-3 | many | CASSQGLAGAKETQYF
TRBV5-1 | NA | CASSALSSYNEQFF
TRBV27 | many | CASSLLVGQSNTEAFF
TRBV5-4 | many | CASSLDTNYGYTF
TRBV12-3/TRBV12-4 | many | CASSTGGYQPQHF
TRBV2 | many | CASSVGDRDQPQHF
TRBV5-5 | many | CASSLAGENTEAFF
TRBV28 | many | CASSFLGTSGRAGQETQYF
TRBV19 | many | CASTRGILNYGYTF
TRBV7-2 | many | CASSLGEETQYF
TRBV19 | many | CASSEQGIHYEQYF
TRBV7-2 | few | CASSSLGSLSGANVLTF
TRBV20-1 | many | CSADRLAGGPRETQYF
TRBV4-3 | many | CASSQDPRLGSYEQYF
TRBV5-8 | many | CASPLPPGTLNTEAFF
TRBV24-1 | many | CATSDARQASQETQYF
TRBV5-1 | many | CASSVEGTYSPLHF
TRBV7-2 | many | CASSLVVSRELFF
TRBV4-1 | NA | CASSQTPGLDVYEQYF
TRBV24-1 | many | CATSDFRTSGRANEQFF
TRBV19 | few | CASTIDRGYGYTF
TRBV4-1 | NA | CASSHPMGKNTEAFF
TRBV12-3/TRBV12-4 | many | CASSWSTEAFF
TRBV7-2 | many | CASSTAWAGDRSTDTQYF
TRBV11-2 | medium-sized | CASSLDWSPGELFF
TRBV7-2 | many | CASSFSGSKNIQYF
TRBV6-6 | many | CASSYSLYYEQYF
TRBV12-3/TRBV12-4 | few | CASSSPRTYTYNEQFF